Sequencing of this T cell receptor (beta chain) was carried out in a study of T cell responses to AZD1222 COVID-19 vaccine. This clone was counted once. The CDR3 sequence is 15 residues long. Germline CDR1 is LGHNA and CDR2 is YNFKEQ. V lost 2 bases and J lost 8; bases outside the gene matches: 10. The repertoire was sequenced with immunoSEQ multiplex PCR; TCRdb's copy has only in-frame clones and lacks some. The sample records over 130,000 clones, roughly 94% being singletons. The chain links TRBV4-2 to TRBJ1-2, with 8 nucleotides matching TRBD1. The sample consisted of peripheral blood, taken on day 0 of AZD1222 vaccination. The source is an adult in good health. CDR3 amino acids: CASSQLQGETRGYTF. The CDR3, as DNA: TGTGCCAGCAGCCAACTACAGGGGGAGACGAGGGGCTACACCTTC.